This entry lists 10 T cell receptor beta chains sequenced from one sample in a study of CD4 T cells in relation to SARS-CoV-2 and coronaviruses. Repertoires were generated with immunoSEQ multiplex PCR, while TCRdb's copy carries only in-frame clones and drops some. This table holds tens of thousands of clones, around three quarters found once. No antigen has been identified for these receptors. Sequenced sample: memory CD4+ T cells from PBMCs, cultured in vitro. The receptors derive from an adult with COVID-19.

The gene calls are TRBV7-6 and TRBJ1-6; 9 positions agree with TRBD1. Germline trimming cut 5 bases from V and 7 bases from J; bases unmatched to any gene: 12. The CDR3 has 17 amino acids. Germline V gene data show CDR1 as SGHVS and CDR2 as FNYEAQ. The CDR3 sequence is CASSPTSGTGWNSPLHF. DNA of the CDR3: TGTGCCAGCAGCCCAACCTCCGGGACAGGGTGGAATTCACCCCTCCACTTT.

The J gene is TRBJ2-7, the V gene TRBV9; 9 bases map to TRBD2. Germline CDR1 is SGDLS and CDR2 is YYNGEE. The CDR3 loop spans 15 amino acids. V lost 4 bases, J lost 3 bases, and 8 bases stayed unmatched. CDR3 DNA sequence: TGTGCCAGCAGCCCCCAGCTAGCGGGGAGCTACGAGCAGTACTTC. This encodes CASSPQLAGSYEQYF. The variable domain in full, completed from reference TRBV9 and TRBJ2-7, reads DSGVTQTPKHLITATGQRVTLRCSPRSGDLSVYWYQQSLDQGLQFLIQYYNGEERAKGNILERFSAQQFPDLHSELNLSSLELGDSALYFCASSPQLAGSYEQYFGPGTRLTVT.

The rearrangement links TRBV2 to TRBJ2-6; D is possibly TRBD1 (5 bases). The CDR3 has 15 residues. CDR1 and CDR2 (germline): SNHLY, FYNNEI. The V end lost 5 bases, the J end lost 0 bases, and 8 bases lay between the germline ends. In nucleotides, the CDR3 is TGTGCCAGCAGTCGACAGAGCTCTGGGGCCAACGTCCTGACTTTC. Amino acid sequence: CASSRQSSGANVLTF.

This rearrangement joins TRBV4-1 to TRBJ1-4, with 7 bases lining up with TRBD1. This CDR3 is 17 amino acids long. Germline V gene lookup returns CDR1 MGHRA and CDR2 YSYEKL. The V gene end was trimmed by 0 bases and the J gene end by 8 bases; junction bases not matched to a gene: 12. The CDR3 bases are TGCGCCAGCAGCCAAGATCGCGCCGGGACAGTATCCGAAAAACTGTTTTTT. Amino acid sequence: CASSQDRAGTVSEKLFF.

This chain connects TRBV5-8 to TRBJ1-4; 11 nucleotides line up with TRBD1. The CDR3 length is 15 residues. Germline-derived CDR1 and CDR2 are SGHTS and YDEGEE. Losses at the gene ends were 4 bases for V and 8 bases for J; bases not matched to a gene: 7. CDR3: CASSPKGQGEEKLFF. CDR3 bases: TGTGCCAGCAGCCCGAAGGGACAGGGGGAGGAAAAACTGTTTTTT. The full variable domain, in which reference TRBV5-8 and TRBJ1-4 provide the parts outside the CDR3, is EAGVTQSPTHLIKTRGQQATLRCSPISGHTSVYWYQQALGLGLQFLLWYDEGEERNRGNFPPRFSGRQFPNYSSELNVNALELEDSALYLCASSPKGQGEEKLFFGSGTQLSVL.

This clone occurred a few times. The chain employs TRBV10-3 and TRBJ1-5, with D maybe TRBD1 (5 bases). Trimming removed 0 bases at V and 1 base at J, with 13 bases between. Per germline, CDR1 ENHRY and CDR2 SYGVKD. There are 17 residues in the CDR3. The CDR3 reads CAISESVGTRSNQPQHF. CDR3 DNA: TGTGCCATCAGTGAGTCCGTCGGGACCAGGAGCAATCAGCCCCAGCATTTT.

CDR3 loop: CASSDYREKKETQYF. CDR3 coding DNA: TGTGCCAGCAGCGATTACAGGGAAAAGAAAGAGACCCAGTACTTC. This chain uses TRBV7-8 with TRBJ2-5; weak D call: TRBD1 (6 bases). Between the trimmed V and J ends, which lost 5 bases and 3 bases, there was a span of 16 bases. Germline V gene data show CDR1 as SGHVS and CDR2 as FQNEAQ. This CDR3 region has 15 residues.

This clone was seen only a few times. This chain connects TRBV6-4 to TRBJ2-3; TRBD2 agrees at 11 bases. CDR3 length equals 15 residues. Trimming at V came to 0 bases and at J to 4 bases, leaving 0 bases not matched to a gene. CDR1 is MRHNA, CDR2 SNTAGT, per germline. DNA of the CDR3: TGTGCCAGCAGTGACTCACTAGCGGGAGCAGATACGCAGTATTTT. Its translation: CASSDSLAGADTQYF.

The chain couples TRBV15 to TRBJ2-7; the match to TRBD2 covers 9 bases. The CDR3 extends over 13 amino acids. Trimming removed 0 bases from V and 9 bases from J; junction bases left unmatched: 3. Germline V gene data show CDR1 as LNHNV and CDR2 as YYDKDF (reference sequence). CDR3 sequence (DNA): TGTGCCACCAGCAGAGAGGGACTAGCCGGGCAGTACTTC. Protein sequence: CATSREGLAGQYF.

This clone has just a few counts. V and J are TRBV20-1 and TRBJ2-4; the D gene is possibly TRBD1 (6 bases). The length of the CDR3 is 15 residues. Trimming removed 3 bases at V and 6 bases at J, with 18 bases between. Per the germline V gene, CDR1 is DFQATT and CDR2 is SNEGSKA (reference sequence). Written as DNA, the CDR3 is TGCAGTGCTAGTTTGGGCAACAGGGTACTAAACATTCAGTACTTC. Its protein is CSASLGNRVLNIQYF.